The 3 T cell receptor beta chains below were found in one sample sequenced in a study of OX40 agonist ivuxolimab in advanced cancers. The method was immunoSEQ multiplex PCR; TCRdb's version includes in-frame clones alone and lacks a portion of them. The repertoire has 65,000 to 85,000 clones, 75% to 90% of them found once; the top ten carry 4% to 5%. The sample in question was CD4+ or CD8+ T cells sorted from blood, obtained in a trial of the OX40 agonist ivuxolimab. Receptors were obtained from an adult with an advanced solid tumor such as melanoma, head and neck, liver or kidney cancer.

The rearrangement joins TRBV18 to TRBJ2-1, with 8 nucleotides matching TRBD1. V lost 1 base to trimming and J lost 8 bases; unmatched junction nucleotides: 7. Looked up from germline, CDR1 is KGHSH and CDR2 is LQKENI. The CDR3 is 15 residues long. CDR3 in DNA: TGTGCCAGCTCACCACTGGACAGGGCAGGTGATGAGCAGTTCTTC. Translation gives CASSPLDRAGDEQFF.

The chain combines TRBV4-2 with TRBJ2-5, with D possibly being TRBD2 (5 bases). The CDR3 spans 15 residues. Between the trimmed V and J ends, which lost 4 bases and 4 bases, there was a span of 16 bases. Germline CDR1 reads LGHNA; CDR2 reads YNFKEQ. The CDR3 protein is CASSPGGRETETQYF. DNA for the CDR3: TGTGCCAGCAGCCCCGGAGGTAGGGAGACAGAGACCCAGTACTTC.

The chain is built from TRBV20-1 and TRBJ1-2; no clear D gene. This CDR3 is 11 amino acids long. From germline, CDR1 is DFQATT and CDR2 SNEGSKA (reference sequence). V was shortened by 6 bases and J by 7 bases, with 12 bases between the two germline ends. CDR3 DNA sequence: TGCAGTGCCCCCCCGGAGGGTGGCTACACCTTC. Residues: CSAPPEGGYTF.